Listed here are 5 T cell receptor beta chains from one sample, sequenced in a study of breast tumors, draining lymph nodes, adjacent tissues. TCRdb ran MiXCR on the multiplex PCR reads and lists one entry per CDR3 protein. The table lists some 250,000 distinct CDR3 sequences, approximately 36% of them singletons, with over 3.5% in the top ten. The lymph nodes were axillary draining lymph nodes from breast cancer patients. The sequenced sample was axillary lymph node tissue. These receptor sequences come from a female donor with breast cancer. Some clones in this sample may be carry-over from other donors' samples.

The chain carries TRBV2 and TRBJ1-2; TRBD1 agrees at 7 bases. The CDR3 has 17 residues. The J segment lost 6 bases and the V segment lost 6 bases, leaving 19 bases of the junction unmatched. Germline V gene data show CDR1 as SNHLY and CDR2 as FYNNEI. The CDR3 loop reads CASRGRLAEGAEDGYTF. DNA of the CDR3: TGTGCCAGCAGGGGAAGACTAGCGGAGGGGGCGGAGGATGGCTACACCTTC.

A few counts support this clonotype. This chain connects TRBV18 to TRBJ2-1; 7 bases are a match to TRBD1. This CDR3 comprises 14 residues. Germline CDR1 reads KGHSH; CDR2 reads LQKENI. J lost 5 bases, V lost 5 bases, and 6 bases had no gene match. The CDR3 sequence is CASSNRDRDNEQFF. CDR3 DNA sequence: TGTGCCAGCTCAAACCGGGACAGAGACAATGAGCAGTTCTTC.

The chain uses TRBV2 and TRBJ2-5; maybe TRBD1 (6 bases). The CDR3 runs to 13 residues. Germline loops: CDR1 SNHLY, CDR2 FYNNEI. The V end lost 6 bases, the J end lost 3 bases, and 11 bases lay between the germline ends. Written as DNA, the CDR3 is TGTGCCAGCAGCCCAGGGGCGGAAGAGACCCAGTACTTC. The encoded protein is CASSPGAEETQYF.

As regards this clonotype: One end of the junction does not line up with germline, which may come from a read error. The chain recombines TRBV7-9 with TRBJ1-2; 7 nucleotides align to TRBD1. The CDR3 totals 15 residues. Germline V gene data show CDR1 as SEHNR and CDR2 as FQNEAQ (reference sequence). This chain's CDR3 is CASSLVSQGVYGYPF. The CDR3 DNA follows: TGTGCCAGCAGCTTAGTATCGCAGGGGGTCTATGGCTACCCCTTC. Complete variable domain (other parts from reference TRBV7-9 and TRBJ1-2): DTGVSQNPRHKITKRGQNVTFRCDPISEHNRLYWYRQTLGQGPEFLTYFQNEAQLEKSRLLSDRFSAERPKGSFSTLEIQRTEQGDSAMYLCASSLVSQGVYGYPFGSGTRLTVV.

This clonotype appeared a few times. The J gene is TRBJ2-2, the V gene TRBV12-3 or TRBV12-4, with a weak D call TRBD1 (7 bases). Trimming stripped 3 bases from V and 2 bases from J, with 22 bases between. The length of the CDR3 is 19 residues. In nucleotides, the CDR3 is TGTGCCAGCAGTTTCCTACGCGGACAGGAGGGTTTCAACACCGGGGAGCTGTTTTTT. Protein: CASSFLRGQEGFNTGELFF.